This entry is about one T cell receptor (beta chain). Libraries were prepared by immunoSEQ multiplex PCR; TCRdb keeps only in-frame clonotypes and omits some of them. The sample yields some 2,100,000 clones, about 94% seen once. The sample comes from a study of shared clonotypes between healthy human individuals. The source is a man between 18 and 35 years old in good health. The specimen sequenced was naive CD4+ T cells sorted from blood. Documented subset: CD45RA+ positively selected.

The CDR3 DNA is TGTGCCAGCAGCTTAATACCTCGCTTCTACAATGAGCAGTTCTTC. This gives the protein CASSLIPRFYNEQFF. The chain employs TRBV7-2 and TRBJ2-1; D unclear. The CDR3 is made up of 15 amino acids. Germline lookup yields CDR1 SGHTA and CDR2 FQGNSA. V lost 2 bases and J 3 bases, leaving 11 bases between the germline ends.